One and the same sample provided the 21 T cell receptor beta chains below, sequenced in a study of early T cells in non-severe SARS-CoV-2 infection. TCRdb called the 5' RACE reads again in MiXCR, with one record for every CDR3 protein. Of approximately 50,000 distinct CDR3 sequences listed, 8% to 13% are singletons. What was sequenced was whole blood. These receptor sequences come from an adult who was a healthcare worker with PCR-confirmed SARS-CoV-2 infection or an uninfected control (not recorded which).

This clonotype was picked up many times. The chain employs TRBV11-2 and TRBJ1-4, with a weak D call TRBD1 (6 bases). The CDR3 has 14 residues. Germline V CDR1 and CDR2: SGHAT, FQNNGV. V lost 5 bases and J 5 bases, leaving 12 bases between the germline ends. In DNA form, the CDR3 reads TGTGCCAGCAGCCGAGGACAGTTAAATGAAAAACTGTTTTTT. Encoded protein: CASSRGQLNEKLFF. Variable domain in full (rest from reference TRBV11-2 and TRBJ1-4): EAGVAQSPRYKIIEKRQSVAFWCNPISGHATLYWYQQILGQGPKLLIQFQNNGVVDDSQLPKDRFSAERLKGVDSTLKIQPAKLEDSAVYLCASSRGQLNEKLFFGSGTQLSVL.

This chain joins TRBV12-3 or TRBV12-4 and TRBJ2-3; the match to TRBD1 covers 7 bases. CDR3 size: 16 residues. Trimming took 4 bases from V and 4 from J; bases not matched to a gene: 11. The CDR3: CASSSTDRVLADTQYF. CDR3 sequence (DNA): TGTGCCAGCAGTTCTACTGACAGGGTTTTGGCAGATACGCAGTATTTT.

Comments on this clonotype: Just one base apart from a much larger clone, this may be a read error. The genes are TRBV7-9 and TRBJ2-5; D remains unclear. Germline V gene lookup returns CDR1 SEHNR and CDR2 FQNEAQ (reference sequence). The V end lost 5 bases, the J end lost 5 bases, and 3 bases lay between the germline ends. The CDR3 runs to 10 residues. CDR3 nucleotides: TGTGCCAGCAGCCATGAGACCCAGTACTTC. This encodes CASSHETQYF.

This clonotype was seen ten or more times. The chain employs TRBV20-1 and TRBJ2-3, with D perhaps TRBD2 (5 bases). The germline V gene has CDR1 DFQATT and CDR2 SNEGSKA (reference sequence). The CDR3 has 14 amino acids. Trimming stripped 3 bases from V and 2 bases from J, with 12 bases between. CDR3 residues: CSASGEGHTDTQYF. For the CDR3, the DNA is TGCAGTGCTAGCGGGGAAGGGCACACAGATACGCAGTATTTT.

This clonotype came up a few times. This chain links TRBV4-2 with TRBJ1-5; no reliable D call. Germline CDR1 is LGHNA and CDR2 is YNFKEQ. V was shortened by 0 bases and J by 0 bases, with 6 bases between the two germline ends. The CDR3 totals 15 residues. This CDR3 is CASSQEWGSNQPQHF. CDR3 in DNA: TGTGCCAGCAGCCAAGAATGGGGTAGCAATCAGCCCCAGCATTTT.

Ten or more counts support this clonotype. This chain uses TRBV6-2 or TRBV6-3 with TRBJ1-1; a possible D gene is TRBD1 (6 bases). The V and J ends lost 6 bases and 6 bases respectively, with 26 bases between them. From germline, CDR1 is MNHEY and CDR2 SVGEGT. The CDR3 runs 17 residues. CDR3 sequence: CASSPPRTAQEGPEAFF. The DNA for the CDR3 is TGTGCCAGCAGCCCCCCCCGGACAGCCCAGGAGGGTCCTGAAGCTTTCTTT.

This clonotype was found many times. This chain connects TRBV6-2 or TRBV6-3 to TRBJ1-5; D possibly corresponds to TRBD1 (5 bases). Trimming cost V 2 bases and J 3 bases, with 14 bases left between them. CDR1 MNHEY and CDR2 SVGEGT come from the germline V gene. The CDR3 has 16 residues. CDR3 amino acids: CASSYPPDSINQPQHF. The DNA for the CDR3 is TGTGCCAGCAGTTACCCCCCAGACAGTATCAATCAGCCCCAGCATTTT.

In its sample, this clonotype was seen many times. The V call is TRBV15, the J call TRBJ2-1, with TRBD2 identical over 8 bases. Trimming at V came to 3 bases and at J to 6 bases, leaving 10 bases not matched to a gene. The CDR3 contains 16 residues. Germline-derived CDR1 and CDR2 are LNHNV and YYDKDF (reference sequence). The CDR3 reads CATSRTSGRIFNEQFF. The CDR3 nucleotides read TGTGCCACCAGCAGGACCAGCGGGAGAATATTCAATGAGCAGTTCTTC. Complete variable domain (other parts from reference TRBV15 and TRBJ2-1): DAMVIQNPRYQVTQFGKPVTLSCSQTLNHNVMYWYQQKSSQAPKLLFHYYDKDFNNEADTPDNFQSRRPNTSFCFLDIRSPGLGDTAMYLCATSRTSGRIFNEQFFGPGTRLTVL.

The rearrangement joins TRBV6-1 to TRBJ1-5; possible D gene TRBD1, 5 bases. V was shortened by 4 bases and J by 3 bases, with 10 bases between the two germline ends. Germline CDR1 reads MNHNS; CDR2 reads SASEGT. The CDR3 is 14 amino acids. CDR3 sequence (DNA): TGTGCCAGCAGTGGGGGACCCTCCAATCAGCCCCAGCATTTT. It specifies CASSGGPSNQPQHF.

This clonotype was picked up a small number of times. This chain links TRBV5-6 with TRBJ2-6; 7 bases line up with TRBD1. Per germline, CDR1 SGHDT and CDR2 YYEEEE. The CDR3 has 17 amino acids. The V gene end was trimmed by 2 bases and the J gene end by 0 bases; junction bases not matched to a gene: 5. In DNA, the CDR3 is TGTGCCAGCAGCTTTTCAGGGGGACCCTCTGGGGCCAACGTCCTGACTTTC. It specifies CASSFSGGPSGANVLTF.

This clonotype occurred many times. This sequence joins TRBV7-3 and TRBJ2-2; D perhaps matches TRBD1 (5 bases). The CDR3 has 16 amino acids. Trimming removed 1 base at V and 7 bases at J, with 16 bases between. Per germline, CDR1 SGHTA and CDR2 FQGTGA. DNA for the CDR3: TGTGCCAGCAGCTTAAGGTTCCAGGGCGGCGGCGGGGAGCTGTTTTTT. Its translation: CASSLRFQGGGGELFF.

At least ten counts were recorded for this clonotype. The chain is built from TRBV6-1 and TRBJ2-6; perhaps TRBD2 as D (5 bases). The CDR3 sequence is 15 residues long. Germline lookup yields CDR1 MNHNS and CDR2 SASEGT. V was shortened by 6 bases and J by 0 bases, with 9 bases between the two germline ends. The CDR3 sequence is CASRRTFSGANVLTF. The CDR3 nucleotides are TGTGCCAGCAGAAGGACTTTCTCTGGGGCCAACGTCCTGACTTTC.

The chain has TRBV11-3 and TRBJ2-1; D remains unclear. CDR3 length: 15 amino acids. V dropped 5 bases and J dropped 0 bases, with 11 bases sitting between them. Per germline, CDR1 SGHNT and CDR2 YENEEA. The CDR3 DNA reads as TGTGCCAGCAGCCCACACCCCAGCTCCTACAATGAGCAGTTCTTC. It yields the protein CASSPHPSSYNEQFF. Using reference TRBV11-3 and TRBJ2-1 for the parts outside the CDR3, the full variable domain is EAGVVQSPRYKIIEKKQPVAFWCNPISGHNTLYWYLQNLGQGPELLIRYENEEAVDDSQLPKDRFSAERLKGVDSTLKIQPAELGDSAVYLCASSPHPSSYNEQFFGPGTRLTVL.

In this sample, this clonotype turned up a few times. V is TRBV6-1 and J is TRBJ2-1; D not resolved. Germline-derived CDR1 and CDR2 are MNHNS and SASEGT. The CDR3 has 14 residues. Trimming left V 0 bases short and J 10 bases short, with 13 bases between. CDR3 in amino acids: CASSEALYSPEQFF. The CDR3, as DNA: TGTGCCAGCAGTGAAGCGCTTTATTCACCCGAGCAGTTCTTC.

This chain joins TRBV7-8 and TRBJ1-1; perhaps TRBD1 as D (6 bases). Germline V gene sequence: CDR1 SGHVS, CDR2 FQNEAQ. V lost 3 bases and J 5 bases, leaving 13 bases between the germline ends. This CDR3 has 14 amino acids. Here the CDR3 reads CASSLRTVGTEAFF. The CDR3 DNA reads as TGTGCCAGCAGCTTGAGGACAGTGGGGACTGAAGCTTTCTTT. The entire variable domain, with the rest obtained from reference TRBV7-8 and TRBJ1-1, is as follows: GAGVSQSPRYKVAKRGQDVALRCDPISGHVSLFWYQQALGQGPEFLTYFQNEAQLDKSGLPSDRFFAERPEGSVSTLKIQRTQQEDSAVYLCASSLRTVGTEAFFGQGTRLTVV.

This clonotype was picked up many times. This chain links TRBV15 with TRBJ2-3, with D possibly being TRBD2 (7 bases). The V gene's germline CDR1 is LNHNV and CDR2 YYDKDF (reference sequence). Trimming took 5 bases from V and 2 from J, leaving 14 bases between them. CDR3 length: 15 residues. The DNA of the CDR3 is TGTGCCACCAGCGAGGGGGGACTAATCACAGATACGCAGTATTTT. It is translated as CATSEGGLITDTQYF.

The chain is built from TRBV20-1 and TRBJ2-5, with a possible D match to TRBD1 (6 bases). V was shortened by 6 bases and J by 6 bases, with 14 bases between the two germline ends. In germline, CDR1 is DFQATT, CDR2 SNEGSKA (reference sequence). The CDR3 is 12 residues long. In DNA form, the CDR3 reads TGCAGTGCAAGGGACATCGGGAAGACCCAGTACTTC. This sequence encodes CSARDIGKTQYF.

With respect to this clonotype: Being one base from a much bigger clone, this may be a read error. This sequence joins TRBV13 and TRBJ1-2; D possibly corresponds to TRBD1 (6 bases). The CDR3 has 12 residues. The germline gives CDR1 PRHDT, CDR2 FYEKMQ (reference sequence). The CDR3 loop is CVSSFSGDGYTF. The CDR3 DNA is TGTGTCAGCAGCTTTTCAGGGGACGGCTACACCTTC.

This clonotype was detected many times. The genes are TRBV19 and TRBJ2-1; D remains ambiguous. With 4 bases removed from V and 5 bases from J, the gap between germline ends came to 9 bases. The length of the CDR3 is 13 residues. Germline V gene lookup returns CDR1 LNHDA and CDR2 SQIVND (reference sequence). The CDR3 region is CASSNYPHNEQFF. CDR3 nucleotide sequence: TGTGCCAGTAGTAACTACCCACACAATGAGCAGTTCTTC. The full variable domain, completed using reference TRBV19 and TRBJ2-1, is DGGITQSPKYLFRKEGQNVTLSCEQNLNHDAMYWYRQDPGQGLRLIYYSQIVNDFQKGDIAEGYSVSREKKESFPLTVTSAQKNPTAFYLCASSNYPHNEQFFGPGTRLTVL.

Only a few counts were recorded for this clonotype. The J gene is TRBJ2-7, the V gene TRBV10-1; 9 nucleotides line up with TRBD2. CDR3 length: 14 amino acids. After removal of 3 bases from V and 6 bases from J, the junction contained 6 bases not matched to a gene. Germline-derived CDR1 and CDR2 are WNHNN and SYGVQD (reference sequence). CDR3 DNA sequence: TGCGCCAGCAGTGAAAAAGCGGGAGGACGCGAGCAGTACTTC. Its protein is CASSEKAGGREQYF.

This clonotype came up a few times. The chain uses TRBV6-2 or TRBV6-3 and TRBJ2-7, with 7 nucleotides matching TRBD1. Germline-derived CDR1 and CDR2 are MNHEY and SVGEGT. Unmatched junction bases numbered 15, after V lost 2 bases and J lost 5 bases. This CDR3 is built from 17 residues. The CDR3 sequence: CASSYPLDRPRDDEQYF. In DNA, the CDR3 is TGTGCCAGCAGTTACCCCCTGGACAGGCCACGAGATGACGAGCAGTACTTC.